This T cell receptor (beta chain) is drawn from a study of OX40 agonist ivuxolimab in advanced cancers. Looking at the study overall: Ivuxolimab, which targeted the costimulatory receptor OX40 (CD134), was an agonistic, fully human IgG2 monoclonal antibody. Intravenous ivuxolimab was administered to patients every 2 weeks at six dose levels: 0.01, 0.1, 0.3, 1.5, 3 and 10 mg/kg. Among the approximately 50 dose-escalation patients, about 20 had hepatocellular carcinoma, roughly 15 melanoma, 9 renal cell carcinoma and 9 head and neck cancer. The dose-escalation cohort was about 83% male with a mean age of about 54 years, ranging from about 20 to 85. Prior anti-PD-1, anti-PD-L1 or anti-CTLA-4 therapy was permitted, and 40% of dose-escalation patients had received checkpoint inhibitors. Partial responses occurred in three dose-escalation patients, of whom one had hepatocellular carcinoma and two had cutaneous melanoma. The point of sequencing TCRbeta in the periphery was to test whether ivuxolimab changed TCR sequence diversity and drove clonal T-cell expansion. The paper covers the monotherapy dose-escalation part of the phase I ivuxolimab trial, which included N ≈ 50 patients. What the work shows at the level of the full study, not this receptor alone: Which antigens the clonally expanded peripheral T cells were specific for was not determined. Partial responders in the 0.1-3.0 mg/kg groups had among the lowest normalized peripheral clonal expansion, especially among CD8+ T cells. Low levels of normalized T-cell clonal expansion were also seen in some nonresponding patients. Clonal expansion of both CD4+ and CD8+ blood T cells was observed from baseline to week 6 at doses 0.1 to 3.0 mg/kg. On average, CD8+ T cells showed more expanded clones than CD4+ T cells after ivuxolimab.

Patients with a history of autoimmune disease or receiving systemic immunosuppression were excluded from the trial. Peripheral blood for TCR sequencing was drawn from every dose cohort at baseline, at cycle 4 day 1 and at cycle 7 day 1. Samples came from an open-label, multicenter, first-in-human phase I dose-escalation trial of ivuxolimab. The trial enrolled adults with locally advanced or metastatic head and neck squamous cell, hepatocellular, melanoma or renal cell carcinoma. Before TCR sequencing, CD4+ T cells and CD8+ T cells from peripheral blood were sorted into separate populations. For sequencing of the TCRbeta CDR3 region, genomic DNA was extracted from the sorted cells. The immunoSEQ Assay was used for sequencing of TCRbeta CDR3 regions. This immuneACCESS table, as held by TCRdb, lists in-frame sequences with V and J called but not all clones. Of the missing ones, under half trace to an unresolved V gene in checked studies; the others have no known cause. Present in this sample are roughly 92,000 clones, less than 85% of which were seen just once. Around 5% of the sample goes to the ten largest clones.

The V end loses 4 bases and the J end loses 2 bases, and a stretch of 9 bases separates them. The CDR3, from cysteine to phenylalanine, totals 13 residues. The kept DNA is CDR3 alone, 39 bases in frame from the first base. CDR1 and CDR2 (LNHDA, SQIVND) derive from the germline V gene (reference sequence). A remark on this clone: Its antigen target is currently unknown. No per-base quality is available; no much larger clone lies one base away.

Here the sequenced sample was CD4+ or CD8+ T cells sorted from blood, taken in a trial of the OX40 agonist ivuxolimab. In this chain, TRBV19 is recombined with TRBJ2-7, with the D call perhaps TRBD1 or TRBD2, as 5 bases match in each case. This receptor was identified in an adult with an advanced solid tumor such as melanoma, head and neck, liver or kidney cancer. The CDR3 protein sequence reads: CASSTGSPYEQYF. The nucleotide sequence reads TGTGCCAGTAGTACAGGGAGCCCCTACGAGCAGTACTTC.